The source of this T cell receptor beta chain is a study of response to subunit inactivated influenza vaccine. Findings and caveats of the study: The authors suggested that every seasonal influenza vaccination recruits few new T cells.

Points on this clonotype: The antigen is not known.

In TCRdb, the RT-PCR reads were re-called with MiXCR into one record per CDR3 protein. This table has 290,000 or so distinct CDR3 sequences, roughly 20% appearing once. Sequencing was performed on PBMCs from blood, taken less than 22 months after vaccination. The TCR comes from a man between 50 and 69 years old who received an inactivated influenza vaccine.

The CDR3 protein is CASSPPGQPYGYTF. CDR3 nucleotides: TGTGCCAGCAGCCCCCCGGGACAGCCCTATGGCTACACCTTC. The gene calls are TRBV7-2 and TRBJ1-2; TRBD1 agrees at 7 bases. The CDR3 is 14 residues long. Germline assignment: CDR1 SGHTA and CDR2 FQGNSA. V trimming: 5 bases; J trimming: 4 bases; junction bases outside the gene matches: 7.